The TCR beta chain under discussion was sequenced for a study of cytomegalovirus exposure and HLA in healthy donors. The PCR employed 60 Vbeta primers together with 13 Jbeta primers. Method: immunoSEQ multiplex PCR; TCRdb's copy keeps in-frame clones and lacks some. Of under 100,000 clones in the sample, 70% to 85% were seen once. CDR3 size: 16 residues. The germline V and J ends were trimmed by 1 base and 5 bases, with 17 bases remaining between them. Germline V gene data show CDR1 as SGDLS and CDR2 as YYNGEE. Study-level points and caveats: Clonal expansion was found to be greater in HLA-associated TCR beta chains than in equally common others in a later analysis. It was in a later analysis that TCR association rates were seen to vary by HLA locus, highest for DRB1 and lowest for HLA-C.

Healthy individuals who donated bone marrow served as the donors. In regard to this clone: Its antigen remains unidentified.

This receptor was obtained from a man aged 30 to 39 in good health and CMV-seronegative. This chain links TRBV9 with TRBJ2-3, with a tentative D call TRBD1 (6 bases). Sequenced: PBMCs. In DNA form, the CDR3 reads TGTGCCAGCAGCGTACGTGGGGGCACCCAGGGAGATACGCAGTATTTT. Translated: CASSVRGGTQGDTQYF. Full variable domain (missing parts from reference TRBV9 and TRBJ2-3): DSGVTQTPKHLITATGQRVTLRCSPRSGDLSVYWYQQSLDQGLQFLIQYYNGEERAKGNILERFSAQQFPDLHSELNLSSLELGDSALYFCASSVRGGTQGDTQYFGPGTRLTVL.